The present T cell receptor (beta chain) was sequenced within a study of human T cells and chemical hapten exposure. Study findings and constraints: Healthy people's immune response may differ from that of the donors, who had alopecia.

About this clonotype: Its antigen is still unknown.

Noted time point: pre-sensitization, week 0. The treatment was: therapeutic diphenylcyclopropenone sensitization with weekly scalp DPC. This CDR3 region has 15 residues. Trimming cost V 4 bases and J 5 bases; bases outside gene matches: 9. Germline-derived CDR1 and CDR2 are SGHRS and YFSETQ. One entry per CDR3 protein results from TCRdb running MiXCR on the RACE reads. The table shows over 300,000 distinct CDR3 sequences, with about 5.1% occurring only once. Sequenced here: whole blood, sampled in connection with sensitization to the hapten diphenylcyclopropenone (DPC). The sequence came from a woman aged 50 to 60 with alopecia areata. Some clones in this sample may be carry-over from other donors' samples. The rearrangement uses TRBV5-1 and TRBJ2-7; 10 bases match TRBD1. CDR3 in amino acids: CASSPGQGGNHEQYF. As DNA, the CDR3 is TGCGCCAGCAGCCCCGGACAGGGGGGAAACCACGAGCAGTACTTC.